This T cell receptor beta chain was sequenced during a study of T-cell memory formation after mild COVID-19. On the study more broadly: TCR clusters largely stayed donor specific.

A remark on this clonotype: Its target is unknown.

General study findings and limits: The pre-infection memory compartment contained some responding clones, suggesting cross-reactive memory joined. Contracting CD8+ clones were enriched in EMRA, CD4+ mainly in CM and EM.

The CDR3 has 16 residues. Germline V gene data show CDR1 as LGHNA and CDR2 as YSLEER. Unmatched junction bases numbered 10, after V lost 2 bases and J lost 3 bases. TCRdb reprocessed the 5' RACE reads with MiXCR, giving one entry per CDR3 protein. There are about 610,000 distinct CDR3 sequences in the sample; around a sixth occur only once, and about 8.1% lies in the top ten. Sequenced material: PBMCs or a T cell subset sorted from them (not recorded which). The TCR originated in an adult woman who had mild COVID-19 (a few samples of this study predate the infection). Cell type and time point are not known. The gene calls are TRBV4-3 and TRBJ2-7; TRBD2 matches 7 bases. The chain's CDR3 is CASSQISRTSLYEQYF. CDR3 coding DNA: TGCGCCAGCAGCCAAATATCCCGGACTAGTCTCTACGAGCAGTACTTC.